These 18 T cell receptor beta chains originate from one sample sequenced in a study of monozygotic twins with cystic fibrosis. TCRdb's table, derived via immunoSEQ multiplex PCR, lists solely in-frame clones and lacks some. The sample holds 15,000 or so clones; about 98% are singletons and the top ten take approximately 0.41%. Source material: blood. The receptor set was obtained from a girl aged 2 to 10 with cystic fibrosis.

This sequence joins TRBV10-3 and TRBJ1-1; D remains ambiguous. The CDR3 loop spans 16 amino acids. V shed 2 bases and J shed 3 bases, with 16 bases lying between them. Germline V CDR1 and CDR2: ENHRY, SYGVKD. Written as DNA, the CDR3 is TGTGCCATCAGTGAGAGGTGGACGGGGTTGGACACTGAAGCTTTCTTT. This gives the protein CAISERWTGLDTEAFF.

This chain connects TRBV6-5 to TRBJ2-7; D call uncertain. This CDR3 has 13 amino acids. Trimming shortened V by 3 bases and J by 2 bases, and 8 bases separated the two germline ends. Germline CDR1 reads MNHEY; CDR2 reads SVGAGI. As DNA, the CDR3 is TGTGCCAGCAGTTATTACCCCGCCTACGAGCAGTACTTC. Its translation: CASSYYPAYEQYF.

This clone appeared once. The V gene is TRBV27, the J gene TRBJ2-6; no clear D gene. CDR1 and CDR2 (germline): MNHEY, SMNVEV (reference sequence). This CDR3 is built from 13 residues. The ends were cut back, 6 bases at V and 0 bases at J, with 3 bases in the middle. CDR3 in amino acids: CASRDSGANVLTF. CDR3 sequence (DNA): TGTGCCAGCAGGGACTCTGGGGCCAACGTCCTGACTTTC.

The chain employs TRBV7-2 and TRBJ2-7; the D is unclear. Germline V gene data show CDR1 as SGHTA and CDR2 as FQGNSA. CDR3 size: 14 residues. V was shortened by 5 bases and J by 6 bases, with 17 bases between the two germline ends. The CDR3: CASSNILLASEQYF. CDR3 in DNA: TGTGCCAGCAGCAACATCCTACTCGCCTCCGAGCAGTACTTC.

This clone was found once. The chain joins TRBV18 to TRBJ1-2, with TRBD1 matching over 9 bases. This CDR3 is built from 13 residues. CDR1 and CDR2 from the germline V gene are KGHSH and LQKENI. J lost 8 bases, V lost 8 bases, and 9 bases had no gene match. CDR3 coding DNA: TGTGCCAGCGTGCCGGGACAGGGTTACGGCTACACCTTC. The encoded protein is CASVPGQGYGYTF.

Here the CDR3 DNA reads TGTGCCATCAGCCTGGGACAGGGAAACAATCAGCCCCAGCATTTT. Translating gives CAISLGQGNNQPQHF. This rearrangement joins TRBV10-3 to TRBJ1-5, with 9 bases identical to TRBD1. The CDR3 has 15 residues. V lost 6 bases and J lost 3; bases outside the gene matches: 6. The germline gives CDR1 ENHRY, CDR2 SYGVKD.

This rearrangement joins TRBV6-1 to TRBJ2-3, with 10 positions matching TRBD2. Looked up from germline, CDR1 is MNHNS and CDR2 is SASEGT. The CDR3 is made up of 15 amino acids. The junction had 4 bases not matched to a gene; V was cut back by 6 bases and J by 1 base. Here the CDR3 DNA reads TGTGCCAGCAGGACAGGGACTAGCGGCACAGATACGCAGTATTTT. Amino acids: CASRTGTSGTDTQYF.

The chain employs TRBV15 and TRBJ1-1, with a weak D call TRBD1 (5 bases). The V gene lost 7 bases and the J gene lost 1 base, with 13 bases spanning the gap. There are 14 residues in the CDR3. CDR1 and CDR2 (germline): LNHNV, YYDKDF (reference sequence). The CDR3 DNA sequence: TGTGCCACCAATAAGGCAGGGACGAACACTGAAGCTTTCTTT. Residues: CATNKAGTNTEAFF.

The CDR3 sequence is CASSRYRVEGNEQFF. DNA for the CDR3: TGCGCCAGCAGCAGGTACAGGGTAGAAGGCAATGAGCAGTTCTTC. The V gene is TRBV5-1, the J gene TRBJ2-1; D perhaps matches TRBD1 (6 bases). The CDR3 sequence is 15 residues long. The germline CDR1 and CDR2 sequences are SGHRS and YFSETQ. Trimming shortened V by 4 bases and J by 6 bases, and 17 bases separated the two germline ends.

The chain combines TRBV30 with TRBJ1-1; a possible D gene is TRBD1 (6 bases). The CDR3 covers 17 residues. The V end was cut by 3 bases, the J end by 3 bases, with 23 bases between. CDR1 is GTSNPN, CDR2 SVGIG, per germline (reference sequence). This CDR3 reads CAWSKGGPSRPYTEAFF. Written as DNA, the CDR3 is TGTGCCTGGAGCAAAGGGGGGCCGTCCCGCCCATACACTGAAGCTTTCTTT.

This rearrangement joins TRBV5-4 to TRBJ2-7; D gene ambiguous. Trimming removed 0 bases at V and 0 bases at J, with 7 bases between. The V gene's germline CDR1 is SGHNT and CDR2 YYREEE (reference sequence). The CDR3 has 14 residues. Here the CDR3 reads CASSLAGVSYEQYF. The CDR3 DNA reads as TGTGCCAGCAGCTTGGCCGGAGTCTCCTACGAGCAGTACTTC. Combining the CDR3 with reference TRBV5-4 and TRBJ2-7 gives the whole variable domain ETGVTQSPTHLIKTRGQQVTLRCSSQSGHNTVSWYQQALGQGPQFIFQYYREEENGRGNFPPRFSGLQFPNYSSELNVNALELDDSALYLCASSLAGVSYEQYFGPGTRLTVT.

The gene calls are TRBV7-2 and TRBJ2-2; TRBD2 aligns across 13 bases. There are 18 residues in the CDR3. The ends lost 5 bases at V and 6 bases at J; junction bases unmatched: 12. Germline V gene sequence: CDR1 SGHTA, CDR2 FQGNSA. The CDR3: CASSVTSGRAPRSGELFF. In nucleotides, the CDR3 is TGTGCCAGCAGCGTTACTAGCGGGAGGGCCCCTCGGTCCGGGGAGCTGTTTTTT. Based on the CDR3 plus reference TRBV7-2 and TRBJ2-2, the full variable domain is GAGVSQSPSNKVTEKGKDVELRCDPISGHTALYWYRQSLGQGLEFLIYFQGNSAPDKSGLPSDRFSAERTGGSVSTLTIQRTQQEDSAVYLCASSVTSGRAPRSGELFFGEGSRLTVL.

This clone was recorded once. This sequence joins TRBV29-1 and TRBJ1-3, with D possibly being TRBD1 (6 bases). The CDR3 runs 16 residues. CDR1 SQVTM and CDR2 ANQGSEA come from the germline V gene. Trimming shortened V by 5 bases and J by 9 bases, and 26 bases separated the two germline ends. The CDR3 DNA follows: TGCAGCGTTCGACCTACAGGGTTTTCGCCTTGGCGCACCATATATTTT. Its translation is CSVRPTGFSPWRTIYF.

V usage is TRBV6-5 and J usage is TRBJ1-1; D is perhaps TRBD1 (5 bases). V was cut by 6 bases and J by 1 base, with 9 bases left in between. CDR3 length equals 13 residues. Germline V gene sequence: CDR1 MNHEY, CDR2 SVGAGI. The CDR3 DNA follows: TGTGCCAGCAGCCTCACAGGGAACACTGAAGCTTTCTTT. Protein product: CASSLTGNTEAFF.

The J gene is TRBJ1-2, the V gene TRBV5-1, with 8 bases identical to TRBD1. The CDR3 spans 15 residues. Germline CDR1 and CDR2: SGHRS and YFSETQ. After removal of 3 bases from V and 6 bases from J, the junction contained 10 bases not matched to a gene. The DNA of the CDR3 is TGCGCCAGCAGCTCCCCCCTCAGGGGGCCCCATGGCTACACCTTC. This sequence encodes CASSSPLRGPHGYTF.

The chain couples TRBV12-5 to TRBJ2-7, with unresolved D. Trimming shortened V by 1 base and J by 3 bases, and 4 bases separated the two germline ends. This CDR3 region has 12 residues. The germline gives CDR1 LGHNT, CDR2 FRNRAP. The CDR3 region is CASGLAVYEQYF. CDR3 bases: TGTGCTAGTGGTTTGGCTGTCTACGAGCAGTACTTC.

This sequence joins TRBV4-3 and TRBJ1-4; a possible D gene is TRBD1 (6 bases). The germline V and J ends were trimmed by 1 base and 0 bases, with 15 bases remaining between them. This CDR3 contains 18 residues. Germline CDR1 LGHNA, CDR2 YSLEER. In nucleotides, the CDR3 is TGCGCCAGCAGCCAAGTGGTGACAGGATCGTCAACTAATGAAAAACTGTTTTTT. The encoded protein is CASSQVVTGSSTNEKLFF.

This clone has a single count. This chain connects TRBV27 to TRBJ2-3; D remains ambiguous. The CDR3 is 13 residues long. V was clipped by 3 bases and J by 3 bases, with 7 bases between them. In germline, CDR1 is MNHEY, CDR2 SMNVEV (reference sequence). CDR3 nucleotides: TGTGCCAGCAGTTTCCGACTGACAGATACGCAGTATTTT. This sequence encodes CASSFRLTDTQYF.